Presented here are 23 T cell receptor beta chains from one specimen sequenced in a study of OX40 agonist ivuxolimab in advanced cancers. Sequenced by immunoSEQ multiplex PCR; TCRdb stores in-frame clones only, minus some. This sample has around 84,000 clones; around 92% occur once, and the top ten carry 0.5% to 0.55%. The sample was CD4+ or CD8+ T cells sorted from blood, taken in a trial of the OX40 agonist ivuxolimab. These receptors were obtained from an adult with an advanced solid tumor such as melanoma, head and neck, liver or kidney cancer.

The chain combines TRBV28 with TRBJ2-1; TRBD2 aligns across 12 bases. This CDR3 region has 15 residues. The V gene's germline CDR1 is MDHEN and CDR2 SYDVKM. Trimming removed 5 bases from V and 2 bases from J; junction bases left unmatched: 1. CDR3 sequence (DNA): TGTGCCAGCAGTACTAGCGGGAGGACCTACAATGAGCAGTTCTTC. Its protein product is CASSTSGRTYNEQFF.

The chain carries TRBV6-5 and TRBJ2-5; D uncertain. The CDR3 totals 11 residues. The germline V and J ends were trimmed by 7 bases and 5 bases, with 8 bases remaining between them. CDR1 and CDR2 (germline): MNHEY, SVGAGI. As DNA, the CDR3 is TGTGCCAGCAACCACGCCGAGACCCAGTACTTC. It translates to CASNHAETQYF.

The genes are TRBV7-3 and TRBJ1-1; the D gene is possibly TRBD1 (6 bases). V lost 5 bases and J lost 1, with 8 bases in between. The CDR3 has 13 amino acids. Germline loops: CDR1 SGHTA, CDR2 FQGTGA. In DNA form, the CDR3 reads TGTGCCAGCAGCCTACAGGGGAACACTGAAGCTTTCTTT. Translated: CASSLQGNTEAFF.

CDR3 residues: CAWSQISGKGKDTQYF. The CDR3, as DNA: TGTGCCTGGTCCCAAATTAGCGGGAAGGGGAAAGATACGCAGTATTTT. The chain links TRBV30 to TRBJ2-3; TRBD2 aligns across 8 bases. V was pared by 5 bases and J by 5 bases, with 15 bases of the junction left unmatched. CDR1 GTSNPN and CDR2 SVGIG come from the germline V gene (reference sequence). The CDR3 covers 16 residues.

CDR3 in DNA: TGTGCCAGCAGCTCGGGACTAGCGGGAGGGTTTTACAATGAGCAGTTCTTC. It encodes CASSSGLAGGFYNEQFF. The J gene is TRBJ2-1, the V gene TRBV11-1; 16 positions agree with TRBD2. J gave up 4 bases and V 4 bases, and 4 bases lay outside the gene matches. This CDR3 is built from 17 residues. Per germline, CDR1 SGHAT and CDR2 FQDESV (reference sequence). The entire variable domain, with the rest obtained from reference TRBV11-1 and TRBJ2-1, is as follows: EAEVAQSPRYKITEKSQAVAFWCDPISGHATLYWYRQILGQGPELLVQFQDESVVDDSQLPKDRFSAERLKGVDSTLKIQPAELGDSAMYLCASSSGLAGGFYNEQFFGPGTRLTVL.

The V call is TRBV7-3, the J call TRBJ2-3; 8 bases are shared with TRBD1. The V segment lost 5 bases and the J segment 6 bases; nucleotides outside the gene matches: 7. Per germline, CDR1 SGHTA and CDR2 FQGTGA. This CDR3 spans 14 amino acids. CDR3 DNA sequence: TGTGCCAGCAGCCTCGACAGGGGTCGGGATACGCAGTATTTT. Protein product: CASSLDRGRDTQYF.

This clone was picked up a small number of times. The chain joins TRBV4-1 to TRBJ2-1; TRBD2 aligns across 9 bases. CDR1 and CDR2 from the germline V gene are MGHRA and YSYEKL. CDR3 size: 18 residues. V lost 2 bases to trimming and J lost 4 bases; unmatched junction nucleotides: 12. The DNA of the CDR3 is TGCGCCAGCAGCCAACATTTATTTGGACTAGCGCGGTACAATGAGCAGTTCTTC. Translated, it gives CASSQHLFGLARYNEQFF.

A note on this clone: At one end the junction does not follow the germline gene, possibly because of a read error. The chain couples TRBV7-7 to TRBJ2-7, with 11 bases matching TRBD1. The germline V gene has CDR1 SSHAT and CDR2 FNYEAQ (reference sequence). The CDR3 is made up of 15 amino acids. The CDR3 here is CASSLGQGAAYEQYF. For the CDR3, the DNA is TGTGCTAGCAGCTTAGGACAGGGGGCGGCTTACGAGCAGTACTTC.

In DNA form, the CDR3 reads TGTGCCAGCAGCTTGGGTCGCGCGGGAGGCACCGGGGAGCTGTTTTTT. This sequence encodes CASSLGRAGGTGELFF. The chain links TRBV5-4 to TRBJ2-2, with TRBD2 matching 8 bases. Germline lookup yields CDR1 SGHNT and CDR2 YYREEE (reference sequence). The CDR3 runs to 16 residues. The trim removed 0 bases at V and 4 bases at J, leaving 5 bases unmatched.

This chain links TRBV19 with TRBJ1-4, with D unresolved. Germline-derived CDR1 and CDR2 are LNHDA and SQIVND (reference sequence). The CDR3 is 14 amino acids. V gave up 3 bases and J gave up 0 bases, with 5 bases separating them. In DNA form, the CDR3 reads TGTGCCAGTAGTATTCAAGCAACTAATGAAAAACTGTTTTTT. Its translation is CASSIQATNEKLFF. Supplemented by reference TRBV19 and TRBJ1-4, the full variable domain reads DGGITQSPKYLFRKEGQNVTLSCEQNLNHDAMYWYRQDPGQGLRLIYYSQIVNDFQKGDIAEGYSVSREKKESFPLTVTSAQKNPTAFYLCASSIQATNEKLFFGSGTQLSVL.

The chain carries TRBV7-2 and TRBJ2-1; D possibly uses TRBD1 or TRBD2 (6 bases each). CDR3 size: 16 residues. Germline loops: CDR1 SGHTA, CDR2 FQGNSA. V lost 3 bases and J 6 bases, leaving 18 bases between the germline ends. DNA for the CDR3: TGTGCCAGCAGCTTGGCGGGACAAGTGGGCCTCAATGAGCAGTTCTTC. It codes for CASSLAGQVGLNEQFF.

The chain has TRBV4-1 and TRBJ2-3; the match to TRBD1 covers 7 bases. Germline V CDR1 and CDR2: MGHRA, YSYEKL. Losses at the gene ends were 2 bases for V and 4 bases for J; bases not matched to a gene: 6. The CDR3 runs 15 residues. The CDR3 DNA is TGCGCCAGCAGCCAACTAGGGGGCGCCGCAGATACGCAGTATTTT. It yields the protein CASSQLGGAADTQYF.

The chain is built from TRBV4-3 and TRBJ1-5, with 7 nucleotides matching TRBD1. CDR3 length: 15 residues. V was pared by 4 bases and J by 5 bases, with 8 bases of the junction left unmatched. Germline values: CDR1 LGHNA, CDR2 YSLEER. CDR3: CASSLRQGRDQPQHF. The DNA of the CDR3 is TGCGCCAGCAGCCTTAGACAGGGTCGCGATCAGCCCCAGCATTTT.

The chain carries TRBV18 and TRBJ2-3, with D tentatively TRBD1 or TRBD2 (6 bases each). The germline V gene encodes CDR1 KGHSH and CDR2 LQKENI. V shed 2 bases and J shed 2 bases, with 14 bases lying between them. CDR3 length: 16 residues. CDR3 amino acids: CASSPKGEEVTDTQYF. For the CDR3, the DNA is TGTGCCAGCTCACCAAAGGGGGAGGAAGTCACAGATACGCAGTATTTT.

The chain couples TRBV6-6 to TRBJ1-5; D remains unclear. The CDR3 sequence is 13 residues long. Looked up from germline, CDR1 is MNHNY and CDR2 is SVGAGI (reference sequence). Trimming shortened V by 2 bases and J by 5 bases, and 7 bases separated the two germline ends. The CDR3 nucleotides read TGTGCCAGCAGTTACAGGCTCGATCAGCCCCAGCATTTT. Amino acids: CASSYRLDQPQHF.

The genes are TRBV5-1 and TRBJ2-3, with D maybe TRBD2 (6 bases). Germline CDR1 SGHRS, CDR2 YFSETQ. Trimming pared 0 bases from V and 7 bases from J, leaving 18 bases between. This CDR3 comprises 16 residues. The CDR3 loop is CASSLGLAAAGYTQYF. As DNA, the CDR3 is TGCGCCAGCAGCTTGGGCCTAGCTGCAGCGGGTTATACGCAGTATTTT.

The sample holds one count of this clone. The gene calls are TRBV30 and TRBJ1-2, with D possibly being TRBD1 (5 bases). This CDR3 is built from 14 residues. V shed 2 bases and J shed 7 bases, with 17 bases lying between them. Germline CDR1 GTSNPN, CDR2 SVGIG (reference sequence). This CDR3 reads CAWSLEGWFAGYTF. The CDR3 DNA reads TGTGCCTGGAGTCTTGAGGGGTGGTTTGCTGGCTACACCTTC.

V usage is TRBV15 and J usage is TRBJ2-1; 9 bases match TRBD2. Trimming at V came to 0 bases and at J to 4 bases, leaving 4 bases not matched to a gene. The CDR3 length is 16 residues. Germline lookup yields CDR1 LNHNV and CDR2 YYDKDF (reference sequence). The CDR3 DNA follows: TGTGCCACCAGCAGAGATATGACTAGCGGATACAATGAGCAGTTCTTC. Its translation: CATSRDMTSGYNEQFF. Variable domain in full (rest from reference TRBV15 and TRBJ2-1): DAMVIQNPRYQVTQFGKPVTLSCSQTLNHNVMYWYQQKSSQAPKLLFHYYDKDFNNEADTPDNFQSRRPNTSFCFLDIRSPGLGDTAMYLCATSRDMTSGYNEQFFGPGTRLTVL.

The rearrangement uses TRBV7-9 and TRBJ2-3; the match to TRBD2 covers 7 bases. The CDR3 contains 15 residues. Losses at the gene ends were 6 bases for V and 3 bases for J; bases not matched to a gene: 9. Germline assignment: CDR1 SEHNR and CDR2 FQNEAQ (reference sequence). CDR3 sequence (DNA): TGTGCCAGCAGACCCACCCGGGGGGAAACAGATACGCAGTATTTT. The encoded protein is CASRPTRGETDTQYF.

The chain links TRBV7-9 to TRBJ2-5; D is possibly TRBD2 (5 bases). This CDR3 spans 15 amino acids. V was pared by 1 base and J by 0 bases, with 9 bases between. From germline, CDR1 is SEHNR and CDR2 FQNEAQ (reference sequence). In nucleotides, the CDR3 is TGTGCCAGCAGCTTAGGGCGGGTGGACCAAGAGACCCAGTACTTC. The encoded protein is CASSLGRVDQETQYF.

The chain carries TRBV9 and TRBJ2-7; D gene uncertain. The CDR3 is 14 residues long. Trimming left V 0 bases short and J 2 bases short, with 9 bases between. Germline CDR1 SGDLS, CDR2 YYNGEE. The CDR3 is CASSVDAGPYEQYF. The CDR3 nucleotides are TGTGCCAGCAGCGTAGATGCAGGCCCCTACGAGCAGTACTTC.

The chain combines TRBV19 with TRBJ1-5; D may be TRBD1 (5 bases). Trimming pared 6 bases from V and 5 bases from J, leaving 17 bases between. From germline, CDR1 is LNHDA and CDR2 SQIVND (reference sequence). CDR3 length equals 15 residues. The CDR3 coding sequence is TGTGCCAGTAGCTACATTCCAGGGAGCGATCAGCCCCAGCATTTT. Translated, it gives CASSYIPGSDQPQHF.

This rearrangement joins TRBV5-1 to TRBJ1-2; the D gene is possibly TRBD1 (6 bases). CDR3 size: 16 residues. The V and J ends lost 0 bases and 3 bases respectively, with 15 bases between them. Germline V lookup: CDR1 SGHRS, CDR2 YFSETQ. The CDR3 region has the DNA TGCGCCAGCAGCTTGGTGTCGTCAGGGGCGGACTATGGCTACACCTTC. Translated: CASSLVSSGADYGYTF. Based on the CDR3 plus reference TRBV5-1 and TRBJ1-2, the full variable domain is KAGVTQTPRYLIKTRGQQVTLSCSPISGHRSVSWYQQTPGQGLQFLFEYFSETQRNKGNFPGRFSGRQFSNSRSEMNVSTLELGDSALYLCASSLVSSGADYGYTFGSGTRLTVV.